These 32 T cell receptor beta chains share one sample of origin, sequenced in a study of CD8+ T cells in alopecia areata. Extraction of RNA preceded its reverse transcription into cDNA, which served as the sequencing template. Sequencing used immunoSEQ multiplex PCR; TCRdb keeps in-frame clones, though not all of them. The repertoire has 150,000 to 200,000 clones, roughly 60% of them found once; the top ten carry 1.3%. Stated treatment: oral pan-JAK inhibitor, 5-10 mg twice daily. Sequenced here: CD4+ T cells sorted from blood, sampled around week 50, from a patient treated with tofacitinib. The receptors were gathered from a human donor with alopecia areata.

This chain joins TRBV19 and TRBJ2-1; perhaps TRBD2 as D (6 bases). This CDR3 contains 13 residues. Germline CDR1 LNHDA, CDR2 SQIVND (reference sequence). V was trimmed by 6 bases and J by 3 bases, leaving 9 bases between them. CDR3 nucleotide sequence: TGTGCCAGTAGGGGGGGAATCTACAATGAGCAGTTCTTC. Protein sequence: CASRGGIYNEQFF.

V usage is TRBV4-1 and J usage is TRBJ1-2; 8 bases align to TRBD1. J gave up 8 bases and V 4 bases, and 6 bases lay outside the gene matches. Germline loops: CDR1 MGHRA, CDR2 YSYEKL. The CDR3 sequence is 13 residues long. The CDR3 DNA sequence: TGCGCCAGCAGCCCCGGACAGGGTGGCGGCTACACCTTC. Its translation is CASSPGQGGGYTF.

This clone has a handful of counts. V is TRBV29-1 and J is TRBJ1-1; D is ambiguous. The CDR3 contains 13 residues. The ends were cut back, 7 bases at V and 1 base at J, with 13 bases in the middle. Per germline, CDR1 SQVTM and CDR2 ANQGSEA. CDR3 DNA: TGCAGCGGACGGAGAGGAGAGAACACTGAAGCTTTCTTT. Its protein is CSGRRGENTEAFF. Using reference TRBV29-1 and TRBJ1-1 for the parts outside the CDR3, the full variable domain is SAVISQKPSRDICQRGTSLTIQCQVDSQVTMMFWYRQQPGQSLTLIATANQGSEATYESGFVIDKFPISRPNLTFSTLTVSNMSPEDSSIYLCSGRRGENTEAFFGQGTRLTVV.

This clone has just a few counts. The chain links TRBV7-9 to TRBJ1-6, with D perhaps TRBD1 (6 bases). Trimming pared 1 base from V and 4 bases from J, leaving 8 bases between. Germline assignment: CDR1 SEHNR and CDR2 FQNEAQ (reference sequence). This CDR3 spans 15 amino acids. The CDR3 bases are TGTGCCAGCAGCTTAGGGGGGCAGTATAATTCACCCCTCCACTTT. It is translated as CASSLGGQYNSPLHF.

The chain is built from TRBV11-2 and TRBJ2-2; TRBD1 matches 8 bases. Germline loops: CDR1 SGHAT, CDR2 FQNNGV. With 5 bases clipped from V and 4 bases from J, the junction kept 6 bases outside the gene matches. The CDR3 has 15 amino acids. In nucleotides, the CDR3 is TGTGCCAGCAGCCCCAGGGGGCAGGTCACCGGGGAGCTGTTTTTT. Its protein product is CASSPRGQVTGELFF. The variable domain in full, with the rest retrieved from reference TRBV11-2 and TRBJ2-2, is EAGVAQSPRYKIIEKRQSVAFWCNPISGHATLYWYQQILGQGPKLLIQFQNNGVVDDSQLPKDRFSAERLKGVDSTLKIQPAKLEDSAVYLCASSPRGQVTGELFFGEGSRLTVL.

This rearrangement joins TRBV7-3 to TRBJ2-1; perhaps TRBD1 as D (5 bases). The V gene's germline CDR1 is SGHTA and CDR2 FQGTGA. V lost 2 bases and J 4 bases, leaving 12 bases between the germline ends. The CDR3 contains 15 residues. The CDR3 sequence is CASSLDSLAYNEQFF. CDR3 bases: TGTGCCAGCAGCTTAGACAGTTTGGCGTACAATGAGCAGTTCTTC.

This rearrangement joins TRBV18 to TRBJ1-1, with unresolved D. The CDR3 loop spans 16 amino acids. Germline V gene data show CDR1 as KGHSH and CDR2 as LQKENI. The ends were cut back, 0 bases at V and 2 bases at J, with 13 bases in the middle. The CDR3 nucleotides read TGTGCCAGCTCACCACCAGTCGTAGGGCGAAACACTGAAGCTTTCTTT. Translating it yields CASSPPVVGRNTEAFF.

This clone came up once. This chain joins TRBV5-1 and TRBJ2-5; tentatively, D is TRBD1 or TRBD2 (5 bases each). V was trimmed by 4 bases and J by 4 bases, leaving 8 bases between them. The CDR3 loop spans 12 amino acids. Germline V lookup: CDR1 SGHRS, CDR2 YFSETQ. CDR3 residues: CASSRDGETQYF. Here the CDR3 DNA reads TGCGCCAGCAGCAGGGACGGAGAGACCCAGTACTTC. Full variable domain (rest looked up from reference TRBV5-1 and TRBJ2-5): KAGVTQTPRYLIKTRGQQVTLSCSPISGHRSVSWYQQTPGQGLQFLFEYFSETQRNKGNFPGRFSGRQFSNSRSEMNVSTLELGDSALYLCASSRDGETQYFGPGTRLLVL.

A few counts support this clone. The chain uses TRBV7-2 and TRBJ2-2; possibly TRBD1 for D (5 bases). CDR3 length: 14 residues. Germline lookup yields CDR1 SGHTA and CDR2 FQGNSA. V was trimmed by 6 bases and J by 3 bases, leaving 11 bases between them. Here the CDR3 reads CASRFQGDTGELFF. As DNA, the CDR3 is TGTGCCAGCAGGTTTCAGGGTGACACCGGGGAGCTGTTTTTT.

This clone was seen a handful of times. V and J are TRBV6-5 and TRBJ1-2, with D uncertain. This CDR3 has 12 residues. From germline, CDR1 is MNHEY and CDR2 SVGAGI. V lost 2 bases and J lost 10, with 11 bases in between. DNA for the CDR3: TGTGCCAGCAGTTACACCGGCAGCTCCTACACCTTC. Translation gives CASSYTGSSYTF.

The chain employs TRBV29-1 and TRBJ2-1; 9 bases align to TRBD2. Germline V gene data show CDR1 as SQVTM and CDR2 as ANQGSEA. This CDR3 is built from 14 residues. Trimming removed 3 bases from V and 5 bases from J; junction bases left unmatched: 5. CDR3 loop: CSVDRAGGNNEQFF. As DNA, the CDR3 is TGCAGCGTTGACCGGGCGGGGGGGAACAATGAGCAGTTCTTC.

The genes are TRBV2 and TRBJ2-1; TRBD1 matches 9 bases. The CDR3 covers 15 residues. Germline assignment: CDR1 SNHLY and CDR2 FYNNEI. J gave up 5 bases and V 4 bases, and 6 bases lay outside the gene matches. The CDR3 loop reads CASSGGQGRDNEQFF. Written as DNA, the CDR3 is TGTGCCAGCAGTGGAGGACAGGGGAGGGACAATGAGCAGTTCTTC.

The sample holds a few counts of this clone. This chain links TRBV30 with TRBJ2-1; possibly TRBD2 for D (6 bases). Trimming removed 2 bases at V and 5 bases at J, with 10 bases between. The CDR3 contains 13 residues. Germline lookup yields CDR1 GTSNPN and CDR2 SVGIG (reference sequence). As DNA, the CDR3 is TGTGCCTGGAGTAGGGACTTAAACAATGAGCAGTTCTTC. This codes for CAWSRDLNNEQFF.

This rearrangement joins TRBV7-2 to TRBJ2-2; the match to TRBD2 covers 10 bases. Germline V lookup: CDR1 SGHTA, CDR2 FQGNSA. V shed 3 bases, J shed 6 bases, and the junction held 7 bases outside the gene matches. The CDR3 length is 16 residues. The CDR3 sequence: CASSFASGGAAGELFF. The CDR3 nucleotides read TGTGCCAGCAGCTTCGCGAGCGGGGGGGCCGCCGGGGAGCTGTTTTTT.

V and J are TRBV29-1 and TRBJ1-1; D is unclear. The V end was cut by 1 base, the J end by 3 bases, with 6 bases between. There are 12 residues in the CDR3. Germline V gene lookup returns CDR1 SQVTM and CDR2 ANQGSEA. CDR3 in amino acids: CSVEGWDTEAFF. The CDR3 DNA sequence: TGCAGCGTTGAAGGGTGGGACACTGAAGCTTTCTTT.

Only a few counts were recorded for this clone. The DNA of the CDR3 is TGTGCCTGGAGTGGAGGGGGGGCTGGGGCCAACGTCCTGACTTTC. This sequence encodes CAWSGGGAGANVLTF. This sequence joins TRBV30 and TRBJ2-6; D may be TRBD2 (7 bases). Germline-derived CDR1 and CDR2 are GTSNPN and SVGIG (reference sequence). V was pared by 1 base and J by 2 bases, with 9 bases between. The CDR3 spans 15 residues. The complete variable domain, with remaining parts taken from reference TRBV30 and TRBJ2-6, reads SQTIHQWPATLVQPVGSPLSLECTVEGTSNPNLYWYRQAAGRGLQLLFYSVGIGQISSEVPQNLSASRPQDRQFILSSKKLLLSDSGFYLCAWSGGGAGANVLTFGAGSRLTVL.

Concerning this clone: Mismatch with germline at one junction end may stem from a read error. The chain employs TRBV29-1 and TRBJ2-1; 10 nucleotides align to TRBD2. Germline-derived CDR1 and CDR2 are SQVTM and ANQGSEA. CDR3 size: 11 residues. CDR3 coding DNA: TGTAATACTAGCGGGAAGGATGAGCAGTTCTTC. This encodes CNTSGKDEQFF.

This clone was seen once. The CDR3 is CASSSSDRPRGYTF. CDR3 bases: TGTGCCAGCAGTTCCTCGGACAGGCCCCGCGGCTACACCTTC. The chain combines TRBV25-1 with TRBJ1-2; 7 positions match TRBD1. CDR3 size: 14 residues. Germline V lookup: CDR1 MGHDK, CDR2 SYGVNS. V trimming: 5 bases; J trimming: 8 bases; junction bases outside the gene matches: 11.

The chain uses TRBV29-1 and TRBJ2-2, with no clear D. V lost 3 bases and J 8 bases, leaving 19 bases between the germline ends. This CDR3 is 15 amino acids long. Germline CDR1 SQVTM, CDR2 ANQGSEA. The CDR3 DNA is TGCAGCGTTGAGGCGGCAGCCTCGGGTACAGGGGAGCTGTTTTTT. Translation gives CSVEAAASGTGELFF.

The gene calls are TRBV29-1 and TRBJ1-2, with D possibly being TRBD1 (5 bases). This CDR3 spans 13 amino acids. V gave up 8 bases and J gave up 8 bases, with 21 bases separating them. Germline V gene lookup returns CDR1 SQVTM and CDR2 ANQGSEA. The CDR3 DNA is TGCAGCTCGCGGGGGGACCTCGCCGGCGGCTACACCTTC. As protein: CSSRGDLAGGYTF.

This clone was counted only a few times. V and J are TRBV23-1 and TRBJ1-2; the match to TRBD1 covers 8 bases. TRBV23-1 qualifies as an ORF whose function is uncertain. After removal of 5 bases from V and 8 bases from J, the junction contained 19 bases not matched to a gene. This CDR3 region has 17 residues. The DNA of the CDR3 is TGCGCCAGCAGTTCTGTCGGAAGGACAGGGCATCGGGGAGGCTACACCTTC. It codes for CASSSVGRTGHRGGYTF.

This clone showed up just once. The rearrangement uses TRBV7-2 and TRBJ2-4, with D perhaps TRBD1 or TRBD2 (5 bases each). The CDR3 has 13 amino acids. V gave up 2 bases and J gave up 8 bases, with 10 bases separating them. CDR1 SGHTA and CDR2 FQGNSA come from the germline V gene. CDR3 nucleotides: TGTGCCAGCAGCTTAAGGGACGGAGACATTCAGTACTTC. Amino acids: CASSLRDGDIQYF.

The chain employs TRBV13 and TRBJ2-5; 7 bases line up with TRBD1. CDR1 and CDR2 (germline): PRHDT, FYEKMQ (reference sequence). V dropped 5 bases and J dropped 5; count of bases not matched to a gene: 5. This CDR3 comprises 13 residues. The CDR3 sequence is CASSLGQWETQYF. For the CDR3, the DNA is TGTGCCAGCAGCCTGGGACAGTGGGAGACCCAGTACTTC.

V gene TRBV18 combines with J gene TRBJ1-2; 8 nucleotides agree with TRBD1. Trimming took 5 bases from V and 1 from J; bases not matched to a gene: 15. The CDR3 sequence is 18 residues long. The germline V gene has CDR1 KGHSH and CDR2 LQKENI. CDR3 region: CASSASRDRKPFNYGYTF. The CDR3 nucleotides are TGTGCCAGCTCAGCTTCCCGGGACAGGAAACCTTTTAACTATGGCTACACCTTC.

The rearrangement uses TRBV7-2 and TRBJ2-3; D ambiguous. In germline, CDR1 is SGHTA, CDR2 FQGNSA. The length of the CDR3 is 16 residues. V was clipped by 5 bases and J by 1 base, with 16 bases between them. CDR3 coding DNA: TGTGCCAGCAGCCAAAGAGTTGGTGGGCGCACAGATACGCAGTATTTT. As protein: CASSQRVGGRTDTQYF.

The V gene is TRBV20-1, the J gene TRBJ1-4, with D unresolved. The ends were cut back, 2 bases at V and 5 bases at J, with 3 bases in the middle. The CDR3 length is 11 residues. CDR1 and CDR2 from the germline V gene are DFQATT and SNEGSKA (reference sequence). In DNA, the CDR3 is TGCAGTGCTAGAAGGAATGAAAAACTGTTTTTT. Translating gives CSARRNEKLFF.

This clone showed up just a few times. This rearrangement joins TRBV7-8 to TRBJ1-5, with D uncertain. Germline-derived CDR1 and CDR2 are SGHVS and FQNEAQ. CDR3 length: 14 residues. The germline V and J ends were trimmed by 3 bases and 2 bases, with 8 bases remaining between them. The CDR3 coding sequence is TGTGCCAGCAGCTTGCGGGGAGGCAATCAGCCCCAGCATTTT. Its translation: CASSLRGGNQPQHF.

This chain uses TRBV7-2 with TRBJ2-5, with D possibly matching TRBD2 (6 bases). The end of the DNA is better explained by TRBJ2-7, so the J call may be wrong. Germline CDR1 is SGHTA and CDR2 is FQGNSA. There are 13 residues in the CDR3. CDR3 DNA: TGTGCCAGCAGCGCTCGACTAGCCTACGAGCAGTACTTC. Translating it yields CASSARLAYEQYF.

A word on this clone: At one end the junction does not follow the germline gene, possibly because of a read error. The CDR3 here is CASSQGSTVYGYTF. In nucleotides, the CDR3 is TGCGCCAGCAGCCAAGGGAGCACGGTCTATGGCTACACCTTC. The V gene is TRBV7-2, the J gene TRBJ1-2, with no clear D. Germline V lookup: CDR1 SGHTA, CDR2 FQGNSA. This CDR3 is 14 amino acids long.

The V gene is TRBV29-1, the J gene TRBJ1-5; D remains unclear. Per the germline V gene, CDR1 is SQVTM and CDR2 is ANQGSEA. Trimming shortened V by 4 bases and J by 0 bases, and 10 bases separated the two germline ends. The CDR3 spans 14 residues. CDR3 residues: CSVATDNSNQPQHF. The CDR3 coding sequence is TGCAGCGTTGCGACGGATAATAGCAATCAGCCCCAGCATTTT.

CDR3 in amino acids: CASSLPGSGNEQFF. The CDR3 coding sequence is TGCGCCAGCAGCTTGCCGGGGTCGGGGAATGAGCAGTTCTTC. This rearrangement joins TRBV5-1 to TRBJ2-1; D may be TRBD2 (5 bases). Trimming removed 1 base at V and 7 bases at J, with 12 bases between. This CDR3 comprises 14 residues. Germline loops: CDR1 SGHRS, CDR2 YFSETQ.

This rearrangement joins TRBV7-2 to TRBJ1-2; D unresolved. V lost 1 base and J 8 bases, leaving 8 bases between the germline ends. The CDR3 covers 12 residues. The V gene's germline CDR1 is SGHTA and CDR2 FQGNSA. CDR3 sequence reads: CASSLEGFGYTF. The CDR3 coding sequence is TGTGCCAGCAGCTTAGAAGGGTTCGGCTACACCTTC.